This is a list of T cell receptor beta chains from one sample in a study of blood T cell repertoires in COVID-19. The data were produced by immunoSEQ multiplex PCR, yet TCRdb's version contains in-frame clones alone and is incomplete. The table shows about 240,000 clones, with around four fifths occurring only once. The specimen sequenced was peripheral blood. Every receptor here comes from a woman in her seventies with acute or convalescent COVID-19. The CDR3 runs from the conserved cysteine through the conserved F or W. The order of the fields is J gene, D gene, V gene, CDR3 protein. A D gene is named only where the DNA matches it firmly.

J gene: TRBJ2-3
D gene: .
V gene: TRBV4-3
CDR3 protein: CASSQDVYTDTQYF

J gene: TRBJ2-1
D gene: .
V gene: TRBV27
CDR3 protein: CASSPFRTVVRNEQFF

J gene: TRBJ1-1
D gene: .
V gene: TRBV5-5
CDR3 protein: CASSLQGMNTEAFF

J gene: TRBJ2-2
D gene: TRBD1
V gene: TRBV5-5
CDR3 protein: CASSLGRGRVSGELFF

J gene: TRBJ1-2
D gene: .
V gene: TRBV21-1
CDR3 protein: CASSAPSEGYREGSGDYGYTF

J gene: TRBJ1-1
D gene: TRBD1
V gene: TRBV19
CDR3 protein: CASTPDRAEAFF

J gene: TRBJ2-7
D gene: TRBD1
V gene: TRBV6-2/TRBV6-3
CDR3 protein: CASSESGTGGYEQYF

J gene: TRBJ1-4
D gene: TRBD1
V gene: TRBV9
CDR3 protein: CASSVGQGYATNEKLFF

J gene: TRBJ2-1
D gene: .
V gene: TRBV5-1
CDR3 protein: CASSFQAASSYNEQFF

J gene: TRBJ2-7
D gene: .
V gene: TRBV19
CDR3 protein: CASSITGKGTYEQYF

J gene: TRBJ2-5
D gene: TRBD2
V gene: TRBV7-2
CDR3 protein: CASSLRGGPEETQYF

J gene: TRBJ1-1
D gene: .
V gene: TRBV7-2
CDR3 protein: CASSLGRRSTEAFF